Listed below are T cell receptor beta chains from one sample, sequenced in a study of control samples from healthy donors and cancer patients. TCRdb's table, derived via immunoSEQ multiplex PCR, lists solely in-frame clones and lacks some. The sample records about 130,000 clones, around 92% being singletons. The specimen sequenced was PBMCs. All receptors come from a man aged 50 to 59 with head and neck cancer. The CDR3 runs from the conserved cysteine through the conserved F or W. D genes are given only for firm matches.

v_call,cdr3_length,d_call,cdr3_aa
TRBV27,15,-,CASRGKTIGREKLFF
TRBV5-1,13,-,CASSPRVAGELFF
TRBV5-1,13,TRBD2,CASSLLGRGEQFF
TRBV5-1,12,-,CASSLEAGELFF
TRBV2,12,-,CASSAPLETQYF
TRBV7-3,13,-,CASSLDRLGEQFF
TRBV6-5,14,-,CASSLTATSYGYTF
TRBV5-5,12,-,CASSPAFETQYF
TRBV5-1,15,-,CASSLGAGGGEKLFF
TRBV10-2,15,-,CASSEEGGLGDTQYF
TRBV24-1,13,-,CATQQGINTEAFF
TRBV5-8,15,-,CASSLGYFTATEAFF
TRBV5-4,15,TRBD2,CASSLTSGVINEQFF
TRBV28,11,-,CASSLSYGYTF
TRBV28,11,-,CAIKENTEAFF
TRBV7-9,16,TRBD1,CASSATGDASNSPLHF
TRBV5-1,15,-,CASSLRGSSYNEQFF
TRBV4-1,13,-,CASSSLASYEQYF
TRBV29-1,16,-,CSVPLGPFSGANVLTF
TRBV27,14,-,CASSLRGASYEQYF
TRBV10-3,16,TRBD2,CAIRASGSLIGNEQFF
TRBV20-1,18,TRBD2,CSASSGLAGVSDTGELFF
TRBV6-5,14,-,CASSSGPRDWELFF
TRBV12-3/TRBV12-4,12,-,CASSFDRSEQYF
TRBV4-1,16,TRBD1,CASSQETGGVYEKLFF
TRBV27,14,-,CASSFGDSNQPQHF
TRBV19,14,TRBD1,CASTTTTGKETQYF
TRBV19,13,-,CASRRDSGNTIYF
TRBV28,14,TRBD1,CASSFPGQVYGYTF
TRBV21-1,17,-,CASSKDGAGKRNYGYTF